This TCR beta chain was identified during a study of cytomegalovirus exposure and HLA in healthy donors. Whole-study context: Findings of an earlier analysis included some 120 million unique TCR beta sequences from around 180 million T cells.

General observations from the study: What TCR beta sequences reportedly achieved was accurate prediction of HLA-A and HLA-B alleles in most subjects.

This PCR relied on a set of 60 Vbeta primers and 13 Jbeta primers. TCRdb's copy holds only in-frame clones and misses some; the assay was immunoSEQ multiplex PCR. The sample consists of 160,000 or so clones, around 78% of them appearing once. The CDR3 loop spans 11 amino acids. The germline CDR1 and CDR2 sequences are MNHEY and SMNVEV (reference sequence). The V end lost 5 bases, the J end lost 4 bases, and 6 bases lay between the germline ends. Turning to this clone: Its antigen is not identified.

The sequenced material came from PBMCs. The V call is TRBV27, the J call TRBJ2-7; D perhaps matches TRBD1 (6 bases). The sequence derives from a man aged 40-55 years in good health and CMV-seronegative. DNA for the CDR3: TGTGCCAGCAGTAGGGGGTACGAGCAGTACTTC. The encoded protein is CASSRGYEQYF.